This TCR beta chain originates from a study of blood T cell repertoires in COVID-19. Background on the study: Samples representing acute and convalescent COVID-19 were sourced from the United States, Italy and Spain.

The repertoire was sequenced with immunoSEQ multiplex PCR; TCRdb's copy has only in-frame clones and lacks some. Counted here are a few hundred thousand clones, 65% to 90% occurring once; the ten biggest clones make up under 2.5%. Seattle researchers signed up patients amid active infection and tracked them longitudinally. This clone was counted a few times. CDR3 length equals 14 residues. V shed 2 bases, J shed 6 bases, and the junction held 5 bases outside the gene matches. Germline lookup yields CDR1 SGHDT and CDR2 YYEEEE. The origin of this receptor is a woman in her 70s with COVID-19, enrolled during active disease. The V and J genes are TRBV5-6 and TRBJ2-7, with 10 bases aligning to TRBD2. The source material was peripheral blood. The DNA for the CDR3 is TGTGCCAGCAGCTTCCCTAGCGGGAGAGGCGAGCAGTACTTC. Translating gives CASSFPSGRGEQYF. The entire variable domain, with the rest obtained from reference TRBV5-6 and TRBJ2-7, is as follows: DAGVTQSPTHLIKTRGQQVTLRCSPKSGHDTVSWYQQALGQGPQFIFQYYEEEERQRGNFPDRFSGHQFPNYSSELNVNALLLGDSALYLCASSFPSGRGEQYFGPGTRLTVT.